This T cell receptor beta chain originates from a study of OX40 agonist ivuxolimab in advanced cancers. Study overall: Patients received intravenous ivuxolimab every 2 weeks at 0.01 to 10 mg/kg.

This table comes from immunoSEQ multiplex PCR, and its TCRdb copy is limited to in-frame clones, with some not included. The data contain tens of thousands of clones, about 94% of them singletons. CDR1 and CDR2 (germline): SEHNR, FQNEAQ (reference sequence). The V and J ends lost 5 bases and 4 bases, in that order; junction bases with no gene match: 13. CDR3 length: 19 amino acids. Study observations and caveats: Blood T cells, both CD4+ and CD8+, expanded clonally by week 6 at 0.1 to 3.0 mg/kg. The authors did not determine the antigen specificity of the expanded peripheral T cells.

A word on this clone: Its antigen is currently unknown.

V is TRBV7-9 and J is TRBJ2-1, with TRBD2 matching over 14 bases. This TCR was sampled from an adult with an advanced solid tumor such as melanoma, head and neck, liver or kidney cancer. Source: CD4+ or CD8+ T cells sorted from blood, taken in a trial of the OX40 agonist ivuxolimab. CDR3 protein: CASSPGLAGARGPYNEQFF. In DNA, the CDR3 is TGTGCCAGCAGCCCGGGACTAGCGGGGGCAAGGGGACCTTACAATGAGCAGTTCTTC.